This TCR beta chain was sequenced during a study of cytomegalovirus exposure and HLA in healthy donors. About the research overall: Earlier work reported 117 million unique TCR beta sequences from about 179 million T cells.

V trimming: 5 bases; J trimming: 6 bases; junction bases outside the gene matches: 8. This CDR3 region has 15 residues. The germline gives CDR1 SGHVS, CDR2 FQNEAQ. As concerns this clone: The antigen remains undetermined.

Study observations and caveats: Because they were indistinguishable, some V segments, including TRBV6-2 and TRBV6-3, were excluded.

Both 60 Vbeta primers and 13 Jbeta primers went into the PCR. The data were produced by immunoSEQ multiplex PCR, yet TCRdb's version contains in-frame clones alone and is incomplete. The sample lists roughly 160,000 clones; about 85% were seen once. This sequence originates from a young man in good health and CMV-seropositive. The sample taken for sequencing was PBMCs. The chain has TRBV7-8 and TRBJ1-4; 8 bases match TRBD1. The CDR3 nucleotides read TGTGCCAGCAGCCCTCAGACAGGGGCGGATGAAAAACTGTTTTTT. It is translated as CASSPQTGADEKLFF.